The 32 T cell receptor beta chains given below trace back to one sample, sequenced in a study of shared clonotypes between healthy human individuals (dated by TCRdb to 2019 to 2021). CD8 naive samples were CD45RO-negative cells positively selected for CCR7, giving a CD45RA+CCR7+ population that excluded TemRA cells. Library preparation used the immunoSEQ multiplex PCR assay. In TCRdb, the immuneACCESS table is reduced to in-frame sequences with V and J assigned. These tables do not hold every clone; where another copy was compared, an unresolved V gene accounts for under half, and the others remain unexplained. This sample comprises approximately 2,000,000 clones, about 94% of them detected only once. The ten largest make up over 1.5% of the sample. Sequencing was performed on naive CD8+ T cells from PBMCs. Reading the label with the study, this specimen's cell subset or site is: CD45RA+CCR7+. These receptors all come from a man aged 18 to 29 in good health. Some clones in this sample may be carry-over from other donors' samples.

This clone was seen just once. Relative to the germline gene, one junction end is altered; a read error may explain this. The chain links TRBV4-2 to TRBJ2-3, with D perhaps TRBD1 or TRBD2 (7 bases each). The V gene's germline CDR1 is LGHNA and CDR2 YNFKEQ. The CDR3 length is 15 residues. For the CDR3, the DNA is TGTGCCAGCAGCGAAGACAGGGAGGGTTCAGATACGCAGTATTTT. Its translation is CASSEDREGSDTQYF.

This clone is a singleton in its sample. Distinct nucleotide sequences in the sample also encode this CDR3. The rearrangement uses TRBV11-2 and TRBJ2-1; D remains ambiguous. Germline V gives CDR1 SGHAT, CDR2 FQNNGV. Trimming took 2 bases from V and 6 from J, leaving 5 bases between them. CDR3 length: 12 amino acids. In DNA form, the CDR3 reads TGTGCCAGCAGCTTATTAGGCAATGAGCAGTTCTTC. This gives the protein CASSLLGNEQFF.

The chain recombines TRBV27 with TRBJ1-1, with D uncertain. Germline assignment: CDR1 MNHEY and CDR2 SMNVEV (reference sequence). The germline V and J ends were trimmed by 4 bases and 2 bases, with 8 bases remaining between them. This CDR3 is built from 13 residues. CDR3 in amino acids: CASSSSPNTEAFF. In nucleotides, the CDR3 is TGTGCCAGCAGTTCCTCCCCAAACACTGAAGCTTTCTTT.

The table lists this clone with a count of one. V gene TRBV5-4 combines with J gene TRBJ2-7; 7 bases fit TRBD2. The V gene end was trimmed by 4 bases and the J gene end by 6 bases; junction bases not matched to a gene: 7. Germline CDR1 reads SGHNT; CDR2 reads YYREEE (reference sequence). CDR3 length: 13 amino acids. The CDR3 region is CASSLAAGVEQYF. The CDR3 DNA follows: TGTGCCAGCAGCCTGGCTGCGGGGGTCGAGCAGTACTTC.

The CDR3 reads CATMALGGRAHSAYEQYF. In nucleotides, the CDR3 is TGTGCCACCATGGCCCTGGGCGGGAGGGCCCATTCAGCCTACGAGCAGTACTTC. V and J are TRBV28 and TRBJ2-7, with 9 nucleotides matching TRBD2. The V gene end was trimmed by 10 bases and the J gene end by 2 bases; junction bases not matched to a gene: 21. The CDR3 covers 18 residues. CDR1 and CDR2 from the germline V gene are MDHEN and SYDVKM.

About this clone: The sample carries other DNA sequences with the same CDR3. The V and J genes are TRBV6-5 and TRBJ2-1, with D maybe TRBD2 (6 bases). The CDR3 length is 11 residues. With 2 bases removed from V and 10 bases from J, the gap between germline ends came to 6 bases. CDR1 and CDR2 (germline): MNHEY, SVGAGI. CDR3 coding DNA: TGTGCCAGCAGTTACGGGGGGGAGCAGTTCTTC. Its translation is CASSYGGEQFF.

The chain joins TRBV28 to TRBJ2-7, with D perhaps matching TRBD1 (7 bases). The length of the CDR3 is 14 residues. Trimming stripped 6 bases from V and 3 bases from J, with 15 bases between. Germline lookup yields CDR1 MDHEN and CDR2 SYDVKM. CDR3 nucleotides: TGTGCCAGCAGACCGCGGGACAGCCGCTACGAGCAGTACTTC. As protein: CASRPRDSRYEQYF. Together with reference TRBV28 and TRBJ2-7, the CDR3 gives the full variable domain: DVKVTQSSRYLVKRTGEKVFLECVQDMDHENMFWYRQDPGLGLRLIYFSYDVKMKEKGDIPEGYSVSREKKERFSLILESASTNQTSMYLCASRPRDSRYEQYFGPGTRLTVT.

The chain couples TRBV10-3 to TRBJ2-4; D call uncertain. The CDR3 runs 14 residues. V was cut by 6 bases and J by 5 bases, with 14 bases left in between. CDR1 and CDR2 (germline): ENHRY, SYGVKD. DNA of the CDR3: TGTGCCATCAGCGAGAGATGGGAAGAAAACATTCAGTACTTC. Protein product: CAISERWEENIQYF.

Comment on this clone: Other DNA sequences in this sample translate to the same CDR3. This sequence joins TRBV7-9 and TRBJ2-2; no firm D call. The CDR3 covers 11 residues. The germline CDR1 and CDR2 sequences are SEHNR and FQNEAQ (reference sequence). V lost 5 bases to trimming and J lost 5 bases, with 3 bases between them. CDR3 sequence reads: CASSTTGELFF. The DNA for the CDR3 is TGTGCCAGCAGCACTACCGGGGAGCTGTTTTTT.

The V call is TRBV2, the J call TRBJ2-3, with D possibly TRBD2 on 6 matching bases. Trimming removed 8 bases from V and 4 bases from J, with 13 bases in between. The CDR3 runs to 13 residues. Germline CDR1 reads SNHLY; CDR2 reads FYNNEI. The DNA of the CDR3 is TGTGCCAGCCGGGTCCGGGGGTCAGATACGCAGTATTTT. Protein product: CASRVRGSDTQYF.

This chain connects TRBV7-8 to TRBJ2-7; 9 bases map to TRBD2. CDR1 and CDR2 (germline): SGHVS, FQNEAQ. The CDR3 extends over 15 amino acids. With V trimmed by 5 bases and J by 1 base, 6 bases remained unmatched. CDR3: CASSPLSGGSYEQYF. The CDR3 DNA is TGTGCCAGCAGCCCCCTTAGCGGGGGATCCTACGAGCAGTACTTC.

Comment on this clone: This CDR3 is also generated by other DNA sequences in the sample. The genes are TRBV9 and TRBJ2-7; TRBD1 agrees at 9 bases. V lost 3 bases to trimming and J lost 2 bases; unmatched junction nucleotides: 3. Germline V gene sequence: CDR1 SGDLS, CDR2 YYNGEE. The CDR3 length is 14 residues. CDR3 amino acids: CASSAGQGPYEQYF. The CDR3 DNA follows: TGTGCCAGCAGCGCCGGACAGGGGCCCTACGAGCAGTACTTC.

The J gene is TRBJ2-1, the V gene TRBV5-1; D unresolved. CDR3 length: 14 amino acids. Germline V lookup: CDR1 SGHRS, CDR2 YFSETQ. V lost 2 bases and J lost 6, with 12 bases in between. The CDR3 DNA reads as TGCGCCAGCAGCTTTGACAAGGCGACCAATGAGCAGTTCTTC. Translating it yields CASSFDKATNEQFF.

Remarks on this clone: The sample holds other DNA sequences that translate to the same CDR3. CDR3 protein: CASSAGQGRPYEQYF. CDR3 bases: TGTGCCAGCAGCGCCGGACAGGGAAGGCCCTACGAGCAGTACTTC. The chain couples TRBV9 to TRBJ2-7, with 8 bases fitting TRBD1. V lost 3 bases to trimming and J lost 2 bases; unmatched junction nucleotides: 7. Germline V gene lookup returns CDR1 SGDLS and CDR2 YYNGEE. The CDR3 covers 15 residues.

The chain has TRBV18 and TRBJ1-1, with D uncertain. The germline V gene encodes CDR1 KGHSH and CDR2 LQKENI. CDR3 length: 13 residues. The ends were cut back, 3 bases at V and 1 base at J, with 6 bases in the middle. The CDR3 sequence: CASSPVANTEAFF. In DNA form, the CDR3 reads TGTGCCAGCTCACCGGTGGCGAACACTGAAGCTTTCTTT. Full variable domain (remainder filled in from reference TRBV18 and TRBJ1-1): NAGVMQNPRHLVRRRGQEARLRCSPMKGHSHVYWYRQLPEEGLKFMVYLQKENIIDESGMPKERFSAEFPKEGPSILRIQQVVRGDSAAYFCASSPVANTEAFFGQGTRLTVV.

This chain connects TRBV7-9 to TRBJ2-5; D may be TRBD2 (6 bases). The CDR3 runs to 19 residues. Trimming pared 5 bases from V and 7 bases from J, leaving 32 bases between. Germline CDR1 reads SEHNR; CDR2 reads FQNEAQ (reference sequence). The CDR3 region is CASSPPGPDLSRGSWTQYF. The CDR3 DNA sequence: TGTGCCAGCAGCCCACCGGGACCCGACCTGAGCCGGGGGAGTTGGACCCAGTACTTC.

The rearrangement joins TRBV28 to TRBJ2-4, with TRBD2 as a possible D gene (5 bases). V shed 0 bases and J shed 0 bases, with 18 bases lying between them. The CDR3 runs to 19 residues. In germline, CDR1 is MDHEN, CDR2 SYDVKM. CDR3 protein: CASSLWPTEGELAKNIQYF. The CDR3 nucleotides are TGTGCCAGCAGTTTATGGCCCACTGAGGGTGAACTAGCCAAAAACATTCAGTACTTC.

V gene TRBV4-3 combines with J gene TRBJ1-2; maybe TRBD1 (5 bases). This CDR3 has 12 amino acids. V lost 4 bases and J lost 8, with 11 bases in between. Germline V gene sequence: CDR1 LGHNA, CDR2 YSLEER. The CDR3 coding sequence is TGCGCCAGCAGCCGGGGGGTGGCCGGCTACACCTTC. Translation gives CASSRGVAGYTF.

This clone was seen a few times. This sequence joins TRBV7-9 and TRBJ1-5; 10 positions match TRBD1. The CDR3 is 17 amino acids. Germline lookup yields CDR1 SEHNR and CDR2 FQNEAQ (reference sequence). Trimming at V came to 5 bases and at J to 5 bases, leaving 12 bases not matched to a gene. The CDR3: CASSAGTGELVDQPQHF. The DNA of the CDR3 is TGTGCCAGCAGCGCAGGGACAGGGGAATTAGTGGATCAGCCCCAGCATTTT.

The table lists this clone with a count of one. The sample holds other DNA sequences that translate to the same CDR3. The chain recombines TRBV5-5 with TRBJ2-7; 8 bases agree with TRBD1. Unmatched junction bases numbered 4, after V lost 4 bases and J lost 1 base. The germline gives CDR1 SGHKS, CDR2 YYEKEE (reference sequence). CDR3 length equals 14 residues. The CDR3 protein is CASSPDRVSYEQYF. Written as DNA, the CDR3 is TGTGCCAGCAGCCCGGACAGGGTTTCCTACGAGCAGTACTTC.

The V and J genes are TRBV4-3 and TRBJ1-1, with D perhaps TRBD1 (6 bases). Deletions cut 1 base from V and 5 bases from J, with 14 bases between. The CDR3 has 15 amino acids. The germline V gene has CDR1 LGHNA and CDR2 YSLEER. The CDR3 spells CASSQGPGARTEAFF. The CDR3 DNA is TGCGCCAGCAGCCAAGGTCCGGGGGCGAGGACTGAAGCTTTCTTT.

The chain couples TRBV5-8 to TRBJ2-7; D remains unclear. Deletions cut 0 bases from V and 0 bases from J, with 7 bases between. The CDR3 covers 14 residues. CDR1 and CDR2 (germline): SGHTS, YDEGEE. This CDR3 reads CASSLVGYSYEQYF. The DNA for the CDR3 is TGTGCCAGCAGCTTGGTTGGATACTCCTACGAGCAGTACTTC.

CDR3 in amino acids: CASSSHWDREVGNTEAFF. The CDR3, as DNA: TGTGCCAGCAGCTCACACTGGGACAGGGAGGTAGGAAACACTGAAGCTTTCTTT. The rearrangement links TRBV9 to TRBJ1-1, with 9 bases matching TRBD1. Germline CDR1 SGDLS, CDR2 YYNGEE. CDR3 length equals 18 residues. V lost 4 bases to trimming and J lost 2 bases; unmatched junction nucleotides: 15.

The CDR3 coding sequence is TGTGCCACCAGCAGAGATGGGGCTCTCCAAGAGACCCAGTACTTC. Its translation is CATSRDGALQETQYF. This sequence joins TRBV15 and TRBJ2-5; possibly TRBD1 for D (5 bases). V was clipped by 0 bases and J by 1 base, with 9 bases between them. CDR3 length: 15 amino acids. The V gene's germline CDR1 is LNHNV and CDR2 YYDKDF (reference sequence).

The chain uses TRBV28 and TRBJ2-2; D gene unclear. Germline V gives CDR1 MDHEN, CDR2 SYDVKM. The CDR3 has 14 amino acids. V was pared by 2 bases and J by 0 bases, with 4 bases between. The CDR3: CASSLDPNTGELFF. DNA of the CDR3: TGTGCCAGCAGTTTAGACCCGAACACCGGGGAGCTGTTTTTT.

On this clone: This CDR3 is also generated by other DNA sequences in the sample. The genes are TRBV27 and TRBJ2-7, with 8 bases that match TRBD2. The germline V gene encodes CDR1 MNHEY and CDR2 SMNVEV (reference sequence). The CDR3 contains 13 residues. V was clipped by 8 bases and J by 3 bases; unmatched bases: 6. The CDR3 DNA sequence: TGTGCCAGCGCGGCGGGAGGACGCTACGAGCAGTACTTC. Translated: CASAAGGRYEQYF.

V gene TRBV6-5 combines with J gene TRBJ2-1, with D perhaps assigned TRBD1 or TRBD2 (5 bases each). Germline values: CDR1 MNHEY, CDR2 SVGAGI. Trimming cost V 1 base and J 8 bases, with 12 bases left between them. The CDR3 sequence is 14 residues long. The CDR3 DNA reads TGTGCCAGCAGTTACTACGCCCTGGGGGATGAGCAGTTCTTC. It yields the protein CASSYYALGDEQFF.

The chain employs TRBV29-1 and TRBJ2-7, with D maybe TRBD1 (6 bases). Trimming took off 4 bases at V and 2 bases at J, with 9 bases between the two ends. The CDR3 loop spans 12 amino acids. The germline V gene encodes CDR1 SQVTM and CDR2 ANQGSEA. The CDR3 region is CSVVGAAYEQYF. DNA of the CDR3: TGCAGCGTTGTGGGGGCCGCCTACGAGCAGTACTTC.

The chain uses TRBV7-9 and TRBJ2-5; 7 nucleotides align to TRBD2. Per germline, CDR1 SEHNR and CDR2 FQNEAQ (reference sequence). J lost 5 bases, V lost 5 bases, and 11 bases had no gene match. The length of the CDR3 is 15 residues. The CDR3 region is CASSPLGGGWETQYF. CDR3 DNA: TGTGCCAGCAGCCCACTGGGCGGGGGATGGGAGACCCAGTACTTC.

Regarding this clone: Other nucleotide sequences in the sample specify the same CDR3. The chain joins TRBV27 to TRBJ1-4; D gene uncertain. This CDR3 is built from 14 residues. Trimming took 6 bases from V and 2 from J, leaving 10 bases between them. Germline V gene sequence: CDR1 MNHEY, CDR2 SMNVEV (reference sequence). The DNA of the CDR3 is TGTGCCAGCAGCGTTCTCGGGACTAATGAAAAACTGTTTTTT. Amino acids: CASSVLGTNEKLFF.

The rearrangement uses TRBV6-4 and TRBJ2-1; the D gene is possibly TRBD2 (6 bases). V lost 8 bases to trimming and J lost 3 bases, with 17 bases between them. The germline gives CDR1 MRHNA, CDR2 SNTAGT. CDR3 size: 15 residues. This chain's CDR3 is CASGGWFCFYNEQFF. The CDR3 DNA is TGTGCCAGCGGGGGGTGGTTTTGTTTCTACAATGAGCAGTTCTTC.

The V and J genes are TRBV27 and TRBJ2-3; D is unclear. Germline CDR1 MNHEY, CDR2 SMNVEV (reference sequence). The CDR3 runs to 15 residues. V lost 5 bases and J 0 bases, leaving 12 bases between the germline ends. The CDR3 bases are TGTGCCAGCAGTCCTCGGATAGATAGCACAGATACGCAGTATTTT. Translating gives CASSPRIDSTDTQYF.